This TCR beta chain originates from a study of shared clonotypes between healthy human individuals. General study results and limits: Estimated richness values were generally larger in naive subsets than in memory subsets. The study sampled only blood, and tissue repertoires likely differ.

CD8 cells regarded as naive lacked CD45RO, were positively chosen for CCR7, and omitted terminally differentiated effector memory CD45RA+ cells. Trimming cost V 2 bases and J 4 bases; bases outside gene matches: 5. The CDR3 is made up of 15 amino acids. Germline V CDR1 and CDR2: PRHDT, FYEKMQ (reference sequence). On this clone itself: What it recognizes is unknown.

The DNA input per sorted-subset replicate PCR was approximately 210 ng, corresponding to 25,000 to 30,000 T cell genomes. The table came from immunoSEQ multiplex PCR; TCRdb's copy has only in-frame clones and leaves some out. Of millions of clones in the sample, about 95% are singletons; the top ten hold 0.85% to 1.3%. This chain joins TRBV13 and TRBJ2-5; TRBD2 aligns across 9 bases. The sequenced sample consisted of naive CD8+ T cells sorted from blood. The sequence came from a man younger than 30 in good health. CDR3 amino acids: CASSLRSGGAETQYF. The CDR3 nucleotides are TGTGCCAGCAGCTTACGTAGCGGGGGAGCAGAGACCCAGTACTTC.